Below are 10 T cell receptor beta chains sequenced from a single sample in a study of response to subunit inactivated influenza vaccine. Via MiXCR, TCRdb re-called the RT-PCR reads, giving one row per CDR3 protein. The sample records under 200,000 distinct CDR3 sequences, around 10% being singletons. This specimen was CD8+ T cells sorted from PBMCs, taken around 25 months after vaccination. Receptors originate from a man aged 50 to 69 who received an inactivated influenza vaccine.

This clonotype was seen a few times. CDR3 in amino acids: CASSPDRVAGELFF. CDR3 DNA sequence: TGTGCCAGCAGTCCCGACAGGGTAGCCGGGGAGCTGTTTTTT. V usage is TRBV12-3 or TRBV12-4 and J usage is TRBJ2-2; 7 bases agree with TRBD1. This CDR3 has 14 amino acids. V gave up 5 bases and J gave up 6 bases; unmatched junction bases: 6.

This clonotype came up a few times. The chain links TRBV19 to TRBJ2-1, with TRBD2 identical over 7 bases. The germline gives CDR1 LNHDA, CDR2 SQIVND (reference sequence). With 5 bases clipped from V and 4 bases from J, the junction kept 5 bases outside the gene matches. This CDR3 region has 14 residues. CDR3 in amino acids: CASSRGDFYNEQFF. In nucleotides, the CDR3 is TGTGCCAGTAGTCGGGGGGACTTTTACAATGAGCAGTTCTTC.

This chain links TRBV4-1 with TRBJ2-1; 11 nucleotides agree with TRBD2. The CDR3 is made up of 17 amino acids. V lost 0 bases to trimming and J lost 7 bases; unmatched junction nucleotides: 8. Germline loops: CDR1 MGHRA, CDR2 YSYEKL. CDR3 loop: CASSQDMASGGYNEQFF. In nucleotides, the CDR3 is TGCGCCAGCAGCCAAGATATGGCTAGCGGGGGGTATAATGAGCAGTTCTTC.

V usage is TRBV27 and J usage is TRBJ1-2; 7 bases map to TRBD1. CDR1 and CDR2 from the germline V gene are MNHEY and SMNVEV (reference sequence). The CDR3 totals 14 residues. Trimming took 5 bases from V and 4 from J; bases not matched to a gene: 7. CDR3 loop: CASSPLGTAYGYTF. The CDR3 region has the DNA TGTGCCAGCAGTCCCTTGGGGACAGCCTATGGCTACACCTTC.

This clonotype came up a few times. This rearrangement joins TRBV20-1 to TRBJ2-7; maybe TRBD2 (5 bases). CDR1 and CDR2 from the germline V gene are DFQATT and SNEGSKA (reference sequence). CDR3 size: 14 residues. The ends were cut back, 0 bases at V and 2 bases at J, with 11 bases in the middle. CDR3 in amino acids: CSARDVEGTYEQYF. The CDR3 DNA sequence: TGCAGTGCTAGAGATGTAGAGGGAACCTACGAGCAGTACTTC.

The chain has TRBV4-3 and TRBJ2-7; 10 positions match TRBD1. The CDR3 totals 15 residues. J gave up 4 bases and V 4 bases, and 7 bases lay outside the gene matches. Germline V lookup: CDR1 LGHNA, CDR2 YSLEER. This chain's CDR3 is CASSPGTGAPYEQYF. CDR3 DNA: TGCGCCAGCAGCCCTGGGACAGGGGCCCCGTACGAGCAGTACTTC.

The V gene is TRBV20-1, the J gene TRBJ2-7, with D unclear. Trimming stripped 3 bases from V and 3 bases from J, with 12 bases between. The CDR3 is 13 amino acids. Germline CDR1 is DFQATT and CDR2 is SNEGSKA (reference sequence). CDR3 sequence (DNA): TGCAGTGCTAGTACCCTTCGTAACTACGAGCAGTACTTC. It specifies CSASTLRNYEQYF.

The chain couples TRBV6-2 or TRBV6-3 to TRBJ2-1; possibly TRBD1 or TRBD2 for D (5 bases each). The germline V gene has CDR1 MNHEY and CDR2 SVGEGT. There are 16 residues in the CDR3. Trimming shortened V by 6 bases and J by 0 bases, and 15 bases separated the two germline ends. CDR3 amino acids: CASSYGTASSYNEQFF. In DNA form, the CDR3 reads TGTGCCAGCAGCTACGGGACGGCTAGCTCCTACAATGAGCAGTTCTTC.

CDR3 region: CASASGGGTEAFF. Written as DNA, the CDR3 is TGTGCCAGCGCTAGTGGAGGGGGCACTGAAGCTTTCTTT. The chain combines TRBV2 with TRBJ1-1; perhaps TRBD1 as D (6 bases). CDR1 is SNHLY and CDR2 is FYNNEI in the germline V gene. The V end lost 8 bases, the J end lost 4 bases, and 14 bases lay between the germline ends. The CDR3 covers 13 residues.

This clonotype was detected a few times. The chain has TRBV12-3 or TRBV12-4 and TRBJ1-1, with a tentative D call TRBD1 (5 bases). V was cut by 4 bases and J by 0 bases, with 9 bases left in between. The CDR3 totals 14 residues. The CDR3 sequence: CASSSPGMNTEAFF. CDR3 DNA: TGTGCCAGCAGTTCACCAGGGATGAACACTGAAGCTTTCTTT.